These T cell receptor beta chains were read from a single sample in a study of blood T cell repertoires in COVID-19. Assay used: immunoSEQ multiplex PCR; TCRdb lists only in-frame clones, some missing. The repertoire holds about 140,000 clones, with under 90% as singletons. Sequencing was done on a sample of peripheral blood. Receptors originate from a woman aged 55-75 years with active or convalescent COVID-19. The CDR3 runs from the conserved cysteine through the conserved F or W. The order of the fields is CDR3 length, clone size, J gene, V gene, D gene, CDR3 protein, CDR3 DNA. The D gene is left open where the match is weak. Clone sizes are given selectively: once, few, many, or a class where the clone is expanded.

>12|few|TRBJ1-5|TRBV29-1|.
CSVTQGNQPQHF
TGCAGCGTTACTCAGGGGAATCAGCCCCAGCATTTT
>15|.|TRBJ1-1|TRBV6-5|.
CASSLLAGLDTEAFF
TGTGCCAGCAGTTTACTGGCCGGGTTGGACACTGAAGCTTTCTTT
>13|.|TRBJ1-1|TRBV6-5|TRBD1
CASSRTGDTEAFF
TGTGCCAGCAGTAGAACAGGGGACACTGAAGCTTTCTTT
>15|.|TRBJ1-2|TRBV5-5|.
CASSPESGQVYGYTF
TGTGCCAGCAGCCCGGAGTCGGGACAAGTCTATGGCTACACCTTC
>13|.|TRBJ1-2|TRBV6-2/TRBV6-3|.
CASSYSNTVEYTF
TGTGCCAGCAGTTACTCGAATACAGTAGAATACACCTTC
>16|.|TRBJ2-2|TRBV19|TRBD2
CASSFGTSGNTGELFF
TGTGCCAGTAGTTTTGGGACTAGCGGGAACACCGGGGAGCTGTTTTTT
>15|.|TRBJ1-6|TRBV11-2|TRBD1
CASSPDRVGNSPLHF
TGTGCCAGCAGCCCGGACAGGGTGGGTAATTCACCCCTCCACTTT
>15|.|TRBJ1-2|TRBV4-1|.
CASSQDRTVNYGYTF
TGCGCCAGCAGCCAAGATCGTACGGTTAACTATGGCTACACCTTC
>12|few|TRBJ2-7|TRBV28|.
CASTSRDYEQYF
TGTGCCAGCACCTCCCGGGACTACGAGCAGTACTTC
>13|.|TRBJ1-4|TRBV30|.
CAWRGRAYEKLFF
TGTGCCTGGAGGGGCAGGGCTTATGAAAAACTGTTTTTT
>15|.|TRBJ1-4|TRBV30|.
CAWRRGFSTNEKLFF
TGTGCCTGGAGAAGGGGCTTTTCAACTAATGAAAAACTGTTTTTT
>12|.|TRBJ2-1|TRBV2|.
CASKAGAHEQFF
TGTGCCAGCAAGGCGGGGGCTCATGAGCAGTTCTTC
>13|once|TRBJ2-1|TRBV19|TRBD2
CASSTGLADEQFF
TGTGCCAGTAGTACCGGACTAGCGGATGAGCAGTTCTTC
>17|.|TRBJ2-2|TRBV4-1|.
CASSQVTTGTRTGELFF
TGCGCCAGCAGCCAAGTTACCACAGGGACGAGGACCGGGGAGCTGTTTTTT
>18|.|TRBJ1-6|TRBV6-6|TRBD1
CASSPRDRGSSYNSPLHF
TGTGCCAGCAGTCCCCGGGACAGGGGTTCATCCTATAATTCACCCCTCCACTTT
>14|.|TRBJ1-2|TRBV15|.
CATSRGGHNYGYTF
TGTGCCACCAGCAGAGGAGGCCATAACTATGGCTACACCTTC
>16|.|TRBJ1-4|TRBV9|.
CASSSQLGAGNEKLFF
TGTGCCAGCAGCTCACAACTGGGGGCCGGCAATGAAAAACTGTTTTTT
>15|.|TRBJ1-6|TRBV7-2|TRBD1
CASSLKGGDNSPLHF
TGTGCCAGCAGCTTAAAAGGGGGCGATAATTCACCCCTCCACTTT
>13|.|TRBJ2-7|TRBV5-1|.
CASSLGGPLEQYF
TGCGCCAGCAGCTTGGGGGGGCCGCTTGAGCAGTACTTC
>13|.|TRBJ2-1|TRBV11-1|.
CASSLRRGGEQFF
TGTGCCAGCAGCTTAAGAAGGGGCGGTGAGCAGTTCTTC
>13|.|TRBJ1-6|TRBV23-1|.
CASREGLDSPLHF
TGCGCCAGCAGAGAGGGTTTGGATTCACCCCTCCACTTT
>16|.|TRBJ2-1|TRBV3-1/TRBV3-2|TRBD1
CASSQDVQGAPNEQFF
TGTGCCAGCAGCCAAGATGTGCAGGGGGCTCCTAATGAGCAGTTCTTC
>17|.|TRBJ2-2|TRBV7-2|TRBD2
CASPRVSGSAYTGELFF
TGTGCCAGCCCAAGGGTTAGCGGGAGTGCGTACACCGGGGAGCTGTTTTTT
>15|once|TRBJ1-2|TRBV3-1/TRBV3-2|TRBD1
CASSRTGTTSYGYTF
TGTGCCAGCAGCCGGACAGGGACGACGTCTTATGGCTACACCTTC
>16|.|TRBJ2-3|TRBV7-8|.
CASSLVSGQDTDTQYF
TGTGCCAGCAGCTTAGTCAGTGGGCAGGACACAGATACGCAGTATTTT
>15|.|TRBJ1-2|TRBV6-1|TRBD1
CASSETPRTGYGYTF
TGTGCCAGCAGTGAAACCCCACGGACAGGGTATGGCTACACCTTC
>13|.|TRBJ2-7|TRBV6-5|TRBD1
CASSPTGAYEQYF
TGTGCCAGCAGTCCGACAGGGGCCTACGAGCAGTACTTC
>16|.|TRBJ2-2|TRBV28|.
CASSLGLSGTTGELFF
TGTGCCAGCAGTTTAGGTCTTAGCGGAACTACCGGGGAGCTGTTTTTT
>17|.|TRBJ2-3|TRBV4-1|.
CASSQDTGDLGLDTQYF
TGCGCCAGCAGCCAAGATACGGGGGATCTAGGACTTGATACGCAGTATTTT
>14|.|TRBJ2-2|TRBV6-5|TRBD1
CASSRDRDAGELFF
TGTGCCAGCAGTAGGGACAGGGACGCCGGGGAGCTGTTTTTT
>16|few|TRBJ1-2|TRBV10-3|TRBD1
CAISESMAGGHYGYTF
TGTGCCATCAGTGAGTCGATGGCAGGGGGCCACTATGGCTACACCTTC
>15|.|TRBJ2-5|TRBV7-9|TRBD2
CASSLVGLDGETQYF
TGTGCCAGCAGCTTAGTAGGACTAGATGGAGAGACCCAGTACTTC
>11|few|TRBJ2-7|TRBV5-4|.
CASSSYYEQYF
TGTGCCAGCAGCTCGTACTACGAGCAGTACTTC
>14|.|TRBJ2-3|TRBV7-2|TRBD2
CASSLGLAGGPTYF
TGTGCCAGCAGCTTAGGCCTAGCGGGAGGGCCTACATATTTT
>16|.|TRBJ2-1|TRBV28|TRBD2
CASRGRTSGSYNEQFF
TGTGCCAGCAGGGGAAGGACTAGCGGCTCCTACAATGAGCAGTTCTTC
>14|.|TRBJ1-4|TRBV28|TRBD1
CASSFDRGNEKLFF
TGTGCCAGCAGTTTTGACAGGGGTAATGAAAAACTGTTTTTT
>17|.|TRBJ2-5|TRBV2|TRBD2
CASRADRTSGIAETQYF
TGTGCCAGCCGCGCGGATAGGACTAGCGGGATAGCGGAGACCCAGTACTTC
>15|.|TRBJ2-7|TRBV28|.
CASSLNYPGSREQYF
TGTGCCAGCAGTTTGAACTACCCGGGGTCGCGGGAGCAGTACTTC
>15|.|TRBJ1-6|TRBV30|.
CAWRQGQGIKMPLHF
TGTGCCTGGAGACAAGGGCAGGGGATAAAGATGCCCCTCCACTTT
>12|once|TRBJ1-1|TRBV27|TRBD1
CASSLTGTEAFF
TGTGCCAGCAGTTTGACAGGGACTGAAGCTTTCTTT
>17|.|TRBJ1-1|TRBV19|TRBD1
CASITRAGQGRNTEAFF
TGTGCCAGTATTACCCGGGCGGGACAGGGTCGTAACACTGAAGCTTTCTTT
>13|.|TRBJ1-1|TRBV9|.
CASSYMSPTEAFF
TGTGCCAGCAGCTATATGAGTCCCACTGAAGCTTTCTTT
>14|.|TRBJ1-1|TRBV28|.
CASSRAGLNTEAFF
TGTGCCAGCAGTCGCGCGGGGCTGAACACTGAAGCTTTCTTT
>18|.|TRBJ2-1|TRBV19|TRBD2
CASSKKPLAGLSYNEQFF
TGTGCCAGTAGTAAAAAACCACTAGCGGGATTGTCCTACAATGAGCAGTTCTTC
>16|.|TRBJ1-1|TRBV13|.
CASSLGRGQSNTEAFF
TGTGCCAGCAGCTTAGGTCGAGGACAGTCGAACACTGAAGCTTTCTTT
>18|.|TRBJ2-4|TRBV7-9|TRBD1
CASSLIPSTGTRGNIQYF
TGTGCCAGCAGCTTAATCCCTTCGACAGGCACCAGGGGGAACATTCAGTACTTC
>14|few|TRBJ2-7|TRBV5-1|.
CASSFTGQNYEQYF
TGCGCCAGCAGCTTTACCGGACAGAACTACGAGCAGTACTTC
>15|once|TRBJ2-1|TRBV4-2|TRBD2
CASSQEAGGASEQFF
TGTGCCAGCAGCCAAGAAGCCGGGGGGGCCTCTGAGCAGTTCTTC
>16|.|TRBJ2-1|TRBV4-3|.
CASSQDRSLRNKGQFF
TGCGCCAGCAGCCAAGATCGTTCACTGAGGAACAAAGGGCAGTTCTTC
>14|.|TRBJ1-1|TRBV10-2|TRBD1
CASSAGTGSTEAFF
TGCGCCAGCAGTGCCGGGACAGGGTCCACTGAAGCTTTCTTT
>16|.|TRBJ2-3|TRBV7-2|.
CASSLSGAGVSDTQYF
TGTGCCAGCAGCTTAAGTGGGGCAGGGGTTTCAGATACGCAGTATTTT
>14|.|TRBJ2-7|TRBV11-2|TRBD2
CASRDSGEGYEQYF
TGTGCCAGCAGAGACAGCGGGGAGGGTTACGAGCAGTACTTC
>13|.|TRBJ2-5|TRBV7-2|.
CASSYDPGSGEYF
TGTGCCAGCAGTTACGACCCCGGCAGCGGAGAGTACTTC
>17|.|TRBJ1-6|TRBV5-6|TRBD1
CASSSPLLGQGVSPLHF
TGTGCCAGCAGCTCCCCCCTCCTGGGACAGGGGGTTTCACCCCTCCACTTT
>16|few|TRBJ1-5|TRBV5-5|.
CASSLAILAGNQPQHF
TGTGCCAGCAGCTTGGCCATCTTGGCCGGCAATCAGCCCCAGCATTTT